The 10 T cell receptor beta chains below come from one sample, sequenced in a study of shared clonotypes between healthy human individuals. Produced via immunoSEQ multiplex PCR; TCRdb's table is partial and in-frame only. Of roughly 2,500,000 clones in the sample, 93% are singletons; the top ten hold about 0.34%. The source material was naive CD4+ T cells from PBMCs. Described subset: CD45RA+ positively selected. The receptors stem from a man aged 18 to 29 in good health. Some clones in this sample may be carry-over from other donors' samples.

The gene calls are TRBV28 and TRBJ1-3, with D possibly TRBD1 on 6 matching bases. The CDR3 runs 15 residues. V was shortened by 3 bases and J by 2 bases, with 11 bases between the two germline ends. CDR1 MDHEN and CDR2 SYDVKM come from the germline V gene. In DNA, the CDR3 is TGTGCCAGCAGTTTCGGGGGGGCAACTGGAAACACCATATATTTT. Translating it yields CASSFGGATGNTIYF.

The chain joins TRBV29-1 to TRBJ2-2, with D tentatively TRBD1 (5 bases). Trimming took 6 bases from V and 5 from J, leaving 16 bases between them. The germline V gene has CDR1 SQVTM and CDR2 ANQGSEA. The CDR3 extends over 14 amino acids. The CDR3 DNA sequence: TGCAGCGTAGACACCGACAAGGGGACCGGGGAGCTGTTTTTT. It specifies CSVDTDKGTGELFF.

As concerns this clone: The identical CDR3 is also encoded by other nucleotide sequences in the sample. This CDR3 reads CASSLLQGSGNTIYF. CDR3 DNA sequence: TGTGCCAGCAGCTTGCTACAGGGCTCTGGAAACACCATATATTTT. This rearrangement joins TRBV7-9 to TRBJ1-3, with D perhaps TRBD1 (6 bases). V dropped 3 bases and J dropped 0 bases, with 9 bases sitting between them. This CDR3 is 15 amino acids long. Germline assignment: CDR1 SEHNR and CDR2 FQNEAQ (reference sequence). Combining the CDR3 with reference TRBV7-9 and TRBJ1-3 gives the whole variable domain DTGVSQNPRHKITKRGQNVTFRCDPISEHNRLYWYRQTLGQGPEFLTYFQNEAQLEKSRLLSDRFSAERPKGSFSTLEIQRTEQGDSAMYLCASSLLQGSGNTIYFGEGSWLTVV.

V gene TRBV1 combines with J gene TRBJ1-5. TRBV1 is reported as a pseudogene. This CDR3 has 15 amino acids. In DNA form, the CDR3 reads TGCACCAGCAGCCCCCCCGATGATGGCAATCAGCCCCAGCATTTT. Encoded protein: CTSSPPDDGNQPQHF.

This clone was detected only once. The J gene is TRBJ2-5, the V gene TRBV14; the D gene could be TRBD1 or TRBD2 (5 bases each). Germline V CDR1 and CDR2: SGHDN, FVKESK. Trimming pared 4 bases from V and 0 bases from J, leaving 9 bases between. This CDR3 spans 14 amino acids. The CDR3 DNA reads as TGTGCCAGCAGCCTAGGGACGTACCAAGAGACCCAGTACTTC. Protein: CASSLGTYQETQYF.

The CDR3 region has the DNA TGTGCCAGCAGCCCCTTTGGGAGGGCTAAAAATGAGCAGTTCTTC. Protein: CASSPFGRAKNEQFF. The chain joins TRBV11-3 to TRBJ2-1, with TRBD2 matching over 7 bases. Germline CDR1 reads SGHNT; CDR2 reads YENEEA. The CDR3 sequence is 15 residues long. V lost 5 bases and J lost 7; bases outside the gene matches: 11.

A single count supports this clone. The gene calls are TRBV5-1 and TRBJ2-1, with D unresolved. Germline loops: CDR1 SGHRS, CDR2 YFSETQ. The ends were cut back, 0 bases at V and 4 bases at J, with 11 bases in the middle. This CDR3 has 15 residues. Here the CDR3 reads CASSLALGIYNEQFF. CDR3 bases: TGCGCCAGCAGCTTGGCCTTGGGGATTTACAATGAGCAGTTCTTC.

V usage is TRBV4-3 and J usage is TRBJ2-1; TRBD1 might be the D (6 bases). Germline-derived CDR1 and CDR2 are LGHNA and YSLEER. The CDR3 totals 15 residues. V gave up 3 bases and J gave up 7 bases, with 16 bases separating them. The chain's CDR3 is CASSQDPRGRNEQFF. CDR3 nucleotide sequence: TGCGCCAGCAGCCAGGACCCCAGGGGTAGGAATGAGCAGTTCTTC.

The chain couples TRBV5-1 to TRBJ2-5; TRBD1 or TRBD2 may be the D gene (5 bases each). This CDR3 has 15 residues. Per germline, CDR1 SGHRS and CDR2 YFSETQ. The V end was cut by 4 bases, the J end by 4 bases, with 17 bases between. CDR3: CASSPRDGGTETQYF. The CDR3 DNA is TGCGCCAGCAGCCCCAGGGACGGTGGTACAGAGACCCAGTACTTC.

Of note for this clone: The same CDR3 can be traced to other DNA sequences in this sample. V is TRBV15 and J is TRBJ2-3; D remains unclear. The V and J ends lost 1 base and 3 bases respectively, with 5 bases between them. Germline V gives CDR1 LNHNV, CDR2 YYDKDF (reference sequence). The CDR3 runs to 13 residues. The CDR3 nucleotides are TGTGCCACCAGCAGAGGTAGTACAGATACGCAGTATTTT. This gives the protein CATSRGSTDTQYF.